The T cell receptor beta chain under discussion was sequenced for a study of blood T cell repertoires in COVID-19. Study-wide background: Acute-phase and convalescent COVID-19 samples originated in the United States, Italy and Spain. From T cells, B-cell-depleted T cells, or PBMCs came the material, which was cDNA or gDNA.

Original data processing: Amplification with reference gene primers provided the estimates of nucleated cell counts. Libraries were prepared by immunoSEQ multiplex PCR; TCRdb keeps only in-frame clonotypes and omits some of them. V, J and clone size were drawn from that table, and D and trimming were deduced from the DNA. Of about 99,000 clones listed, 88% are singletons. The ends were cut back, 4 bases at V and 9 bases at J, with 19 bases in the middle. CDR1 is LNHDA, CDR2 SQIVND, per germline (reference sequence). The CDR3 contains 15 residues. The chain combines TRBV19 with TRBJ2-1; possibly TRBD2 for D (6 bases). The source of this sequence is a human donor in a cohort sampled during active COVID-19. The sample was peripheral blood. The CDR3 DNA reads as TGTGCCAGTAGTACTGGGGACTCTTGGGGAGCTGAGCAGTTCTTC. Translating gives CASSTGDSWGAEQFF.